The entry below gives a single TCR beta chain sequence along with its context. As yet, its antigen is unknown. This entry belongs to a study of response to subunit inactivated influenza vaccine. General observations from the study: Authors proposed each seasonal influenza vaccination draws in few new T cells.

The CDR3 length is 16 residues. Trimming took 3 bases from V and 2 from J; bases not matched to a gene: 4. CDR1 is LNHNV and CDR2 is YYDKDF in the germline V gene (reference sequence). TCRdb called the RT-PCR reads again in MiXCR, with one record for every CDR3 protein. The sample includes fewer than 550,000 distinct CDR3 sequences, roughly 23% of them seen just once. This chain joins TRBV15 and TRBJ2-6, with 7 bases matching TRBD1. This material consisted of CD4+ T cells sorted from PBMCs, taken approximately 5 days after vaccination. The TCR originated in a middle-aged man who received an inactivated influenza vaccine. CDR3 residues: CATSSLTGTGANVLTF. CDR3 nucleotide sequence: TGTGCCACCAGCAGCCTGACAGGGACTGGGGCCAACGTCCTGACTTTC.